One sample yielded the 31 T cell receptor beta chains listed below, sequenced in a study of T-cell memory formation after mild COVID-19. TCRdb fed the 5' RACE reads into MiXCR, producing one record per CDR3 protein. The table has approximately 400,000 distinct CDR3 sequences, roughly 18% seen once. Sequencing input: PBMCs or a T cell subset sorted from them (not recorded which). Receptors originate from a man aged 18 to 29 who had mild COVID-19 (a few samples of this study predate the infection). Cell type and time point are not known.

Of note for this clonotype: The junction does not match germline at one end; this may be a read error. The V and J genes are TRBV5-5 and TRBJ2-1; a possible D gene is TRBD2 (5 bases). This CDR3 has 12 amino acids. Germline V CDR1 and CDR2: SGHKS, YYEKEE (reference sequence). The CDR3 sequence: CASRLASGEQFF. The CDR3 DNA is TGTGCCAGCAGATTGGCCTCGGGGGAGCAGTTCTTC.

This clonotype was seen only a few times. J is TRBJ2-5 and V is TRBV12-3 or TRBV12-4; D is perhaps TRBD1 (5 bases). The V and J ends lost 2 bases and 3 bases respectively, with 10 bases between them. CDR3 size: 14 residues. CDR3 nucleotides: TGTGCCAGCAGTTTAATGGGCAGGGAAGAGACCCAGTACTTC. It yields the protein CASSLMGREETQYF.

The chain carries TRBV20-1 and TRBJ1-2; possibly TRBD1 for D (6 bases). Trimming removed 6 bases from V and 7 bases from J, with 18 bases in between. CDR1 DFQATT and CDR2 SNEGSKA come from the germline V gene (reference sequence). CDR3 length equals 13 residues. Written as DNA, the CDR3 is TGCAGTGCAAGGGGGGGGCTGTACTCTGGCTACACCTTC. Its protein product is CSARGGLYSGYTF.

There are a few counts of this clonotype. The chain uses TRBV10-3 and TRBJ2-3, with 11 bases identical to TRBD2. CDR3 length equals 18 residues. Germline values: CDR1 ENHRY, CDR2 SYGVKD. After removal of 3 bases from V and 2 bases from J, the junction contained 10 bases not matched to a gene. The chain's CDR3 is CAISDPWTSGPFTDTQYF. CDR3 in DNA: TGTGCCATCAGTGACCCATGGACTAGCGGGCCATTCACAGATACGCAGTATTTT.

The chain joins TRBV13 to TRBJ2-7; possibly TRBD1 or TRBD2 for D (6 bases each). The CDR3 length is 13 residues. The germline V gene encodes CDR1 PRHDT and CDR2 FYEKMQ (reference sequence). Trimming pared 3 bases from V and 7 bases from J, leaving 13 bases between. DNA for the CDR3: TGTGCCAGCAGCTTGGGGGGCTGGCGTGAGCAGTACTTC. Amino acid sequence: CASSLGGWREQYF.

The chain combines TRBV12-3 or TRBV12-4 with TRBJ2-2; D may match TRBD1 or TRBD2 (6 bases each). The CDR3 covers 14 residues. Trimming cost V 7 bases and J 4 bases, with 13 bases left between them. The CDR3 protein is CASIRGGRTGELFF. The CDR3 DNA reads TGTGCCAGCATTAGAGGGGGGCGCACCGGGGAGCTGTTTTTT.

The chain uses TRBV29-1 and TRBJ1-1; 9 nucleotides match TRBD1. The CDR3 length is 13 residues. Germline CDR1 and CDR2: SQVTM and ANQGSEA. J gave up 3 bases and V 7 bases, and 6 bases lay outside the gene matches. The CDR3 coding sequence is TGCAGCGCAAGGACAGGGGAGGACACTGAAGCTTTCTTT. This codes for CSARTGEDTEAFF.

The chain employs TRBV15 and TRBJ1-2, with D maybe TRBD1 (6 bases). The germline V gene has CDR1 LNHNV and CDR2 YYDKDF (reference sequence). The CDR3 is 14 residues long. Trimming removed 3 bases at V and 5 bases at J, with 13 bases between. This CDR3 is CATSRDSSLYGYTF. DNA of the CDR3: TGTGCCACCAGCAGGGACAGTTCACTTTATGGCTACACCTTC.

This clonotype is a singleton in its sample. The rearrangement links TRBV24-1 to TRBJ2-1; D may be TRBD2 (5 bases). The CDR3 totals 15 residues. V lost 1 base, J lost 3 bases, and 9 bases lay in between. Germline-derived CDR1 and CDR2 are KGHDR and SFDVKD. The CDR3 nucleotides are TGTGCCACCAGTGATTTTCGGGAAATCTACAATGAGCAGTTCTTC. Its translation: CATSDFREIYNEQFF.

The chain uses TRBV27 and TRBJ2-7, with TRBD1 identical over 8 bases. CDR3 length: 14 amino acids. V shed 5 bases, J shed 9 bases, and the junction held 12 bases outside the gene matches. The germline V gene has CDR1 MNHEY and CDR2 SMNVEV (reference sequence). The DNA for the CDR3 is TGTGCCAGCAGTCGAGACAGGGGCAGCTGGCGGCAGTACTTC. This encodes CASSRDRGSWRQYF.

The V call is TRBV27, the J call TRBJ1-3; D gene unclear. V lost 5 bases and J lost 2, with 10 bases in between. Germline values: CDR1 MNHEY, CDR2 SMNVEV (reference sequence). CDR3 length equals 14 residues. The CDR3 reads CASSPVGTGNTIYF. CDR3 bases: TGTGCCAGCAGTCCTGTAGGGACTGGAAACACCATATATTTT.

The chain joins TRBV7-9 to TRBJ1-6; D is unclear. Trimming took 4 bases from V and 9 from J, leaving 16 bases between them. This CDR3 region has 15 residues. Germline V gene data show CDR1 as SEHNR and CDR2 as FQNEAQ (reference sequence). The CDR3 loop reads CASSSGPIDGSPLHF. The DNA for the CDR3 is TGTGCCAGCAGCTCCGGGCCGATCGATGGTTCACCCCTCCACTTT. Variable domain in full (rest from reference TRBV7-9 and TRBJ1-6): DTGVSQNPRHKITKRGQNVTFRCDPISEHNRLYWYRQTLGQGPEFLTYFQNEAQLEKSRLLSDRFSAERPKGSFSTLEIQRTEQGDSAMYLCASSSGPIDGSPLHFGNGTRLTVT.

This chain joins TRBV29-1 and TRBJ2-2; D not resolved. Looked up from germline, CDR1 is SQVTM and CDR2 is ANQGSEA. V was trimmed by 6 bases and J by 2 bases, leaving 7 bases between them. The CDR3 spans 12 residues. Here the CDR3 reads CSVLVNTGELFF. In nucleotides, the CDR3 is TGCAGCGTCCTGGTTAACACCGGGGAGCTGTTTTTT.

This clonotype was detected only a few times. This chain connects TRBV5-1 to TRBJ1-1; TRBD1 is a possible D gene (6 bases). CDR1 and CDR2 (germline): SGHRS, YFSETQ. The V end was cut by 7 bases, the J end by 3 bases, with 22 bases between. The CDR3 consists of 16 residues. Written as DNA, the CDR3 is TGCGCCAGCCAAGAGCTCGGCTACAGGGTCGACACTGAAGCTTTCTTT. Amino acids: CASQELGYRVDTEAFF.

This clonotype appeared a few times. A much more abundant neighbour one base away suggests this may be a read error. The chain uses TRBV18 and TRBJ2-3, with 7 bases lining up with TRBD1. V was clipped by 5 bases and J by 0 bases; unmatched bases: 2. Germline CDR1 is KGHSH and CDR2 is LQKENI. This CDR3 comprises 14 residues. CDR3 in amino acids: CASSSDRSTDTQYF. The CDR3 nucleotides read TGTGCCAGCTCATCGGACAGGAGCACAGATACGCAGTATTTT.

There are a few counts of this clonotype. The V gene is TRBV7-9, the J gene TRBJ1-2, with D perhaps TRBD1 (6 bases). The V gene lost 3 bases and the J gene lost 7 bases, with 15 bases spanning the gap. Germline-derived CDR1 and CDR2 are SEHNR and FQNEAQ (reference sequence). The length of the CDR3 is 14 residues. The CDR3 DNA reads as TGTGCCAGCAGCTTGGCGGGGGCCCCAAGTGGCTACACCTTC. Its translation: CASSLAGAPSGYTF.

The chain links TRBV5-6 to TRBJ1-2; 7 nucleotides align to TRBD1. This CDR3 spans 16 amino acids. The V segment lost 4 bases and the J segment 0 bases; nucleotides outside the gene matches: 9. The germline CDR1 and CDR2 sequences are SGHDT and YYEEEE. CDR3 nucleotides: TGTGCCAGCAGCCCTGTGCAAGGGACAGCTAACTATGGCTACACCTTC. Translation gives CASSPVQGTANYGYTF.

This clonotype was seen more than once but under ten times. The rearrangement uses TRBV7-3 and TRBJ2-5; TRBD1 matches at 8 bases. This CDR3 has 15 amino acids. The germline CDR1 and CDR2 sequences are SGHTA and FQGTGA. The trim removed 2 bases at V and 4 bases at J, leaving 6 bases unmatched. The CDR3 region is CASSLAPGGLETQYF. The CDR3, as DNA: TGTGCCAGCAGCTTAGCACCAGGGGGCCTAGAGACCCAGTACTTC.

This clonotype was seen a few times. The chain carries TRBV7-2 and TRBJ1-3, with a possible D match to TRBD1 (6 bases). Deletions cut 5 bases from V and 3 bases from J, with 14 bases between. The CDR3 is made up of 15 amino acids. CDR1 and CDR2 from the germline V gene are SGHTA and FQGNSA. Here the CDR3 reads CASSRDTGGGNTIYF. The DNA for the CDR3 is TGTGCCAGCAGCAGGGACACCGGAGGTGGAAACACCATATATTTT. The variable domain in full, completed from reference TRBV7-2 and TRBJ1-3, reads GAGVSQSPSNKVTEKGKDVELRCDPISGHTALYWYRQSLGQGLEFLIYFQGNSAPDKSGLPSDRFSAERTGGSVSTLTIQRTQQEDSAVYLCASSRDTGGGNTIYFGEGSWLTVV.

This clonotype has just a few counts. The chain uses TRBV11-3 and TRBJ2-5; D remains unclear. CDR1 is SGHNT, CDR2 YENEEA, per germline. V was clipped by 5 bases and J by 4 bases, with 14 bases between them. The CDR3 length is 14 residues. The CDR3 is CASSIGPTGETQYF. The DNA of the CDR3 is TGTGCCAGCAGCATCGGACCCACGGGAGAGACCCAGTACTTC. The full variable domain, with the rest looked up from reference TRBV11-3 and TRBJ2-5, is EAGVVQSPRYKIIEKKQPVAFWCNPISGHNTLYWYLQNLGQGPELLIRYENEEAVDDSQLPKDRFSAERLKGVDSTLKIQPAELGDSAVYLCASSIGPTGETQYFGPGTRLLVL.

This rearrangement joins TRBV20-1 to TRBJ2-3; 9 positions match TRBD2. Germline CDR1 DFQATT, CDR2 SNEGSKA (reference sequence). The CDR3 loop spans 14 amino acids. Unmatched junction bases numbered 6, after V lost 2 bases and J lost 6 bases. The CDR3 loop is CSARNSGGMDTQYF. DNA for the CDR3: TGCAGTGCTAGAAATAGCGGGGGTATGGATACGCAGTATTTT.

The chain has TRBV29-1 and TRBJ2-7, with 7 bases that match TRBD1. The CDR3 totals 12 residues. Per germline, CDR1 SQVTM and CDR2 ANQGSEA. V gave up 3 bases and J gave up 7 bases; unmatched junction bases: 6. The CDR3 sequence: CSVDRGFGEQYF. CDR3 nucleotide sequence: TGCAGCGTTGACAGGGGGTTCGGGGAGCAGTACTTC.

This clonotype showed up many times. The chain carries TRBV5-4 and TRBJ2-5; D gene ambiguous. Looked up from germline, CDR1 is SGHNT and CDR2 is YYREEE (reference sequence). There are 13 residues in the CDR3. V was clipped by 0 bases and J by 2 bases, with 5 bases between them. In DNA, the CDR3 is TGTGCCAGCAGCTTGGTGGAACAAGAGACCCAGTACTTC. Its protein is CASSLVEQETQYF.

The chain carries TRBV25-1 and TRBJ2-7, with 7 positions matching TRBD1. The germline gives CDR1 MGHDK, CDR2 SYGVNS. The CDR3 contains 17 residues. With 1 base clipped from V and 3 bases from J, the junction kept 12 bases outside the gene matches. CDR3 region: CASSELSPTGANYEQYF. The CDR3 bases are TGTGCCAGCAGTGAATTATCCCCAACAGGGGCGAACTACGAGCAGTACTTC.

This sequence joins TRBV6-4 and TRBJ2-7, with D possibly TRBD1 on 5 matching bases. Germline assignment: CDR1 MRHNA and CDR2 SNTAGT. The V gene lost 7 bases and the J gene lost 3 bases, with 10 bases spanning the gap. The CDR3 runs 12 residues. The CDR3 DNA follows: TGTGCCAGCACAGGACATCACTACGAGCAGTACGTC. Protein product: CASTGHHYEQYV.

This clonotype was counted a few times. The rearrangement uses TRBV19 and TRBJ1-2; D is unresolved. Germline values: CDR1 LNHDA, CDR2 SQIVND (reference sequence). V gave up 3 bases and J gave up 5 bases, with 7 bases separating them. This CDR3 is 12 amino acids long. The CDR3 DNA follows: TGTGCCAGTAGTATCTCAGGATATGGCTACACCTTC. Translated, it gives CASSISGYGYTF.

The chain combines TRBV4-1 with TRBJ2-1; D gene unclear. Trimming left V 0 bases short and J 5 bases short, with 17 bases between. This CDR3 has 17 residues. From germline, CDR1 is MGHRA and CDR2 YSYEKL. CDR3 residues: CASSQDLGFGPHNEQFF. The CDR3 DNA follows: TGCGCCAGCAGCCAAGATTTGGGGTTCGGCCCACACAATGAGCAGTTCTTC.

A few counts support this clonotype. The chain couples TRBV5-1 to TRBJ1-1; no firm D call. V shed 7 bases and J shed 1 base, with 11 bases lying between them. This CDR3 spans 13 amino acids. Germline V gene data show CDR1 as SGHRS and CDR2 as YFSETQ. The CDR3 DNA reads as TGCGCCAGCGGAAGCATAAAGAACACTGAAGCTTTCTTT. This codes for CASGSIKNTEAFF.

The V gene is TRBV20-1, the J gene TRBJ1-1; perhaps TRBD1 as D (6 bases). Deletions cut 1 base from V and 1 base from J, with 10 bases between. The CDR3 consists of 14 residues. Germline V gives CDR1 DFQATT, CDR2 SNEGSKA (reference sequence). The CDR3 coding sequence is TGCAGTGCTAGAGCCTCGACAGGGAACACTGAAGCTTTCTTT. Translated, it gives CSARASTGNTEAFF.

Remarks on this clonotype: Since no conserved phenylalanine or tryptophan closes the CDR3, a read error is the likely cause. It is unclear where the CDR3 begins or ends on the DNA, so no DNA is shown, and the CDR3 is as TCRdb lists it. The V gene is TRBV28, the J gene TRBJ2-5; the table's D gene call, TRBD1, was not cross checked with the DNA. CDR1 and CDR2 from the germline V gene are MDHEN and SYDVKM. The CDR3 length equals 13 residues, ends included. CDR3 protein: CASSPTPLPGTAL.

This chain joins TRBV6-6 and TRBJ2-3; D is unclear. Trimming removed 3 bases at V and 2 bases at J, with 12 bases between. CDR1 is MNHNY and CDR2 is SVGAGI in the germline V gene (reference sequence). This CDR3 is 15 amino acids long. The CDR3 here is CASSYSEPYTDTQYF. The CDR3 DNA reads TGTGCCAGCAGTTATTCCGAGCCTTACACAGATACGCAGTATTTT.